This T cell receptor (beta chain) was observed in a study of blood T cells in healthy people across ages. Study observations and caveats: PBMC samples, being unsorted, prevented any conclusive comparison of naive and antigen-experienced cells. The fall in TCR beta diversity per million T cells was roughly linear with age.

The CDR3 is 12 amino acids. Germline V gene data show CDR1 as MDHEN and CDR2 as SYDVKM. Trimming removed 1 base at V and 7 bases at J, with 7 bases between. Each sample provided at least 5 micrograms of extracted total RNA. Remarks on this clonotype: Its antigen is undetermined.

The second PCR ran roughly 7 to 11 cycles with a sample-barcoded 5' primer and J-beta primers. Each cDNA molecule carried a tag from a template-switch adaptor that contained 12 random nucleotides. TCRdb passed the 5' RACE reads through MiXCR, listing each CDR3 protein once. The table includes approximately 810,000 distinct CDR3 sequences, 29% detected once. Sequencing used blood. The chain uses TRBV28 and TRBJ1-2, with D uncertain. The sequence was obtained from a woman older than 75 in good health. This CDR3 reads CASSLYNSGYTF. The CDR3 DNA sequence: TGTGCCAGCAGTTTATATAATAGTGGCTACACCTTC.